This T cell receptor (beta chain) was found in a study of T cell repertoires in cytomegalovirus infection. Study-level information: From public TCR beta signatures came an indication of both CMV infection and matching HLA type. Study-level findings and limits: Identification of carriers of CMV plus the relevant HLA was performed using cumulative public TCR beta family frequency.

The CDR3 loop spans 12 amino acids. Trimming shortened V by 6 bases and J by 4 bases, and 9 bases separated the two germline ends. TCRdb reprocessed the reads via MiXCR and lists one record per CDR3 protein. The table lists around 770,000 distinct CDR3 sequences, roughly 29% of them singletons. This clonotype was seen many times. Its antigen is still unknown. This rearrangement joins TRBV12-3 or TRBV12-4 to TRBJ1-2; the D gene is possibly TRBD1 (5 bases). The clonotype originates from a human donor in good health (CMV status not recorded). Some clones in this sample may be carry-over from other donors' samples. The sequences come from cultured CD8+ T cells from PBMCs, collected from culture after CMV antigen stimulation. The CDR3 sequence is CASSLGLYGYTF. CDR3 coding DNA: TGTGCCAGCAGCTTGGGGCTCTATGGCTACACCTTC.